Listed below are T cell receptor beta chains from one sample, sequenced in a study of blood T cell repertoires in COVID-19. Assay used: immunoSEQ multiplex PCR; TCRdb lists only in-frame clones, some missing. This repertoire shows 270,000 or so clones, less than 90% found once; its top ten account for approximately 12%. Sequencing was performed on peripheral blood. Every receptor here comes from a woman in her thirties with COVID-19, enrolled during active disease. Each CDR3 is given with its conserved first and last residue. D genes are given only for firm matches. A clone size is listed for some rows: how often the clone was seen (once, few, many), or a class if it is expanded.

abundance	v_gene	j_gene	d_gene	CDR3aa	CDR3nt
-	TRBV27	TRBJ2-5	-	CASSRGKGETQYF	TGTGCCAGCAGTCGGGGGAAAGGAGAGACCCAGTACTTC
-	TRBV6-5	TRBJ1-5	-	CASSLDRSNQPQHF	TGTGCCAGCAGCCTCGACAGAAGCAATCAGCCCCAGCATTTT
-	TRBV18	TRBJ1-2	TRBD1	CASSPGDREYYGYTF	TGTGCCAGCTCACCCGGGGACAGGGAATACTATGGCTACACCTTC
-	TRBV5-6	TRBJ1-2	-	CASSSDSYYGYTF	TGTGCCAGCAGCTCAGACAGCTACTATGGCTACACCTTC
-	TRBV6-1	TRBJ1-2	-	CASSDLPPGWYGYTF	TGTGCCAGCAGTGATCTCCCCCCAGGGTGGTATGGCTACACCTTC
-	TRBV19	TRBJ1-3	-	CASSPGIGNTIYF	TGTGCCAGTAGTCCGGGAATCGGAAACACCATATATTTT
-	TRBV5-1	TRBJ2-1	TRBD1	CASSILPGQGDNEQFF	TGCGCCAGCAGCATTCTTCCGGGACAGGGCGACAATGAGCAGTTCTTC
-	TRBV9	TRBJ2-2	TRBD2	CASSPRGGSDTGELFF	TGTGCCAGCAGCCCGCGGGGGGGGAGCGACACCGGGGAGCTGTTTTTT
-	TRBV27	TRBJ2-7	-	CASRVRGAIFYEQYF	TGTGCCAGCAGGGTACGGGGGGCGATATTCTACGAGCAGTACTTC
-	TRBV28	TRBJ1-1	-	CASSSYRSTGPNTEAFF	TGTGCCAGCAGTTCTTACAGATCGACAGGCCCGAACACTGAAGCTTTCTTT
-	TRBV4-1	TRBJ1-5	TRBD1	CASSPNGQGGNQPQHF	TGCGCCAGCAGCCCTAACGGACAGGGAGGCAATCAGCCCCAGCATTTT
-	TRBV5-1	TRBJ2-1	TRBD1	CASSLGQGAGEQFF	TGCGCCAGCAGCCTAGGACAGGGGGCGGGTGAGCAGTTCTTC
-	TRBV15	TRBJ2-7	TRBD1	CATSRDRRTGIDEQYF	TGTGCCACCAGCAGAGATCGCCGGACAGGGATCGACGAGCAGTACTTC
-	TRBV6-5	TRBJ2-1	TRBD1	CASERGQGTNEQFF	TGTGCCAGCGAGCGGGGACAGGGGACAAATGAGCAGTTCTTC
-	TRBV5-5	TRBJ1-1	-	CASIDLGYRNTEAFF	TGTGCCAGCATCGATCTCGGTTATCGTAACACTGAAGCTTTCTTT
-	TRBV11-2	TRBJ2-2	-	CASSPLGASTGELFF	TGTGCCAGCAGCCCCCTGGGAGCCAGCACCGGGGAGCTGTTTTTT
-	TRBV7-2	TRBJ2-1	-	CASSLVGRSSYNEQFF	TGTGCCAGCAGCTTAGTGGGGAGGAGCTCCTACAATGAGCAGTTCTTC
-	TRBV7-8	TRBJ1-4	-	CASSYELRTNEKLFF	TGTGCCAGCAGCTATGAATTGAGGACTAATGAAAAACTGTTTTTT
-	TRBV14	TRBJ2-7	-	CASSLLIGSEQYF	TGTGCCAGCAGCCTTTTAATTGGGAGCGAGCAGTACTTC
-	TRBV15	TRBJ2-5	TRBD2	CATSRGPAGNPRETQYF	TGTGCCACCAGCAGAGGACCAGCGGGGAACCCCAGAGAGACCCAGTACTTC
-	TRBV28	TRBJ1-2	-	CASSSAEESYTF	TGTGCCAGCAGTTCCGCGGAAGAGAGCTACACCTTC
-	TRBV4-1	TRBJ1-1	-	CASSQVPGRVGTEAFF	TGCGCCAGCAGCCAAGTCCCGGGCAGGGTGGGAACTGAAGCTTTCTTT
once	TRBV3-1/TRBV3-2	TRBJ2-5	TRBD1	CASSQDGTGLQETQYF	TGTGCCAGCAGCCAAGACGGGACAGGGCTCCAGGAGACCCAGTACTTC
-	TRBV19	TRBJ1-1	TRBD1	CASSIPDRGPNRMNTEAFF	TGTGCCAGTAGTATCCCGGACAGGGGTCCCAATCGGATGAACACTGAAGCTTTCTTT
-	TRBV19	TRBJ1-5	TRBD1	CASSTGSIQPQHF	TGTGCCAGCTCGACAGGGAGCATTCAGCCCCAGCATTTT
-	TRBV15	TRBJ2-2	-	CATSRPAGDITYAGELFF	TGTGCCACCAGCAGACCCGCAGGGGACATAACTTATGCCGGGGAGCTGTTTTTT
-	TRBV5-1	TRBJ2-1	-	CASSLVAGTAEQFF	TGCGCCAGCAGCTTGGTGGCAGGGACTGCTGAGCAGTTCTTC
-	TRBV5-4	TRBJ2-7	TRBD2	CASSPPGLAGGSGNEQYF	TGTGCCAGCAGCCCACCGGGACTAGCGGGGGGTTCGGGGAACGAGCAGTACTTC
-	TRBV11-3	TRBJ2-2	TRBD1	CASSPGQVGTGELFF	TGTGCCAGCAGCCCTGGACAGGTGGGCACCGGGGAGCTGTTTTTT
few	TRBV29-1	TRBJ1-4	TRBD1	CSVAHRGRLFF	TGCAGCGTCGCGCACAGGGGGCGACTGTTTTTT
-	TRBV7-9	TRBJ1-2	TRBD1	CASSSTGDPFTF	TGTGCCAGCAGCTCGACAGGGGACCCCTTCACCTTC
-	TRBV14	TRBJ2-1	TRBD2	CASSRGSGGAEEQFF	TGTGCCAGCTCCCGGGGTAGCGGGGGGGCAGAGGAGCAGTTCTTC
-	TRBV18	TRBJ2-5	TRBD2	CASSGTREETQYF	TGTGCCAGCTCAGGGACTAGGGAGGAGACCCAGTACTTC
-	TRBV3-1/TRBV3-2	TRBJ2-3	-	CASSQVRATDTQYF	TGTGCCAGCAGCCAAGTCAGGGCCACAGATACGCAGTATTTT
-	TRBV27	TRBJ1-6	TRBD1	CASRRTGRLNSSYNSPLHF	TGTGCCAGCAGACGGACAGGGAGGTTGAATAGCTCCTATAATTCACCCCTCCACTTT
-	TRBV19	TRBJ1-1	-	CASNSKTEAFF	TGTGCCAGCAATAGTAAGACTGAAGCTTTCTTT
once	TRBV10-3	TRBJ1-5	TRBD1	CAIRRDRGPNQPQHF	TGTGCCATCAGGAGGGACAGGGGCCCCAATCAGCCCCAGCATTTT
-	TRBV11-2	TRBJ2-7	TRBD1	CASSREQGAGYEQYF	TGTGCCAGCAGCCGGGAACAGGGGGCAGGATACGAGCAGTACTTC
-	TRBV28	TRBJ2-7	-	CASSPFGGPYEQYF	TGTGCCAGCAGCCCCTTCGGGGGTCCCTACGAGCAGTACTTC
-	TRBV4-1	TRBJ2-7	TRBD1	CASSQEDRGGDEQYF	TGCGCCAGCAGCCAAGAGGACAGGGGGGGAGACGAGCAGTACTTC
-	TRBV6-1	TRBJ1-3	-	CASSGNLWRSSGNTIYF	TGTGCCAGCAGTGGCAACTTGTGGCGGAGCTCTGGAAACACCATATATTTT
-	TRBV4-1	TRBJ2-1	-	CASSQVGPGFSRSNEQFF	TGCGCCAGCAGCCAAGTCGGCCCGGGTTTTTCCCGTAGTAATGAGCAGTTCTTC
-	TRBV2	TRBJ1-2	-	CASAGDYGYTF	TGTGCCAGCGCGGGTGATTATGGCTACACCTTC
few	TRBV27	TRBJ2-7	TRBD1	CASSFPGQAAYEQYF	TGTGCCAGCAGTTTCCCGGGACAGGCGGCCTACGAGCAGTACTTC
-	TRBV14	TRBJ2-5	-	CASSQLQGLQETQYF	TGTGCCAGCAGCCAACTACAGGGCTTGCAAGAGACCCAGTACTTC
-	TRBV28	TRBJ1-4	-	CASAWSREDPSEKLFF	TGTGCCAGCGCCTGGTCTCGGGAGGACCCTAGCGAAAAACTGTTTTTT
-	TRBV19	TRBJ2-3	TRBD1	CASSGTGADTQYF	TGTGCCAGTAGCGGGACAGGGGCAGATACGCAGTATTTT
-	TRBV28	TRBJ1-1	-	CASSLWREGDTEAFF	TGTGCCAGCAGTTTATGGAGGGAGGGGGACACTGAAGCTTTCTTT
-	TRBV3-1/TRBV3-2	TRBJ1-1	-	CASSHFYRDEAFF	TGTGCCAGCAGCCATTTCTACAGGGATGAAGCTTTCTTT